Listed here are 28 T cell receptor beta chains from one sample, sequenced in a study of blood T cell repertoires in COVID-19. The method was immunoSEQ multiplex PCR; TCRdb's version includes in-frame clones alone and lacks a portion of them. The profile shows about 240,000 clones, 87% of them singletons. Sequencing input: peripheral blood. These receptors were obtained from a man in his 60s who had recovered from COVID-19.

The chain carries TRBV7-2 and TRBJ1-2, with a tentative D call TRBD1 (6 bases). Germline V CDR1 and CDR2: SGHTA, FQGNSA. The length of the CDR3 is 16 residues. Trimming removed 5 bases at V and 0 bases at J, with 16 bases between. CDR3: CASSVTGIQANYGYTF. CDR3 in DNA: TGTGCCAGCAGCGTAACAGGGATACAAGCTAACTATGGCTACACCTTC.

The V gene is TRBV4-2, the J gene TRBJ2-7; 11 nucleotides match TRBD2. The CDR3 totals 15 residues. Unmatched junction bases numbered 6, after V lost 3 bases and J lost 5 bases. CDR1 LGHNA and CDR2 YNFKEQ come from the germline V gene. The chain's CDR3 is CASSQPSGGRDEQYF. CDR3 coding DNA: TGTGCCAGCAGCCAGCCTAGCGGGGGGCGAGACGAGCAGTACTTC.

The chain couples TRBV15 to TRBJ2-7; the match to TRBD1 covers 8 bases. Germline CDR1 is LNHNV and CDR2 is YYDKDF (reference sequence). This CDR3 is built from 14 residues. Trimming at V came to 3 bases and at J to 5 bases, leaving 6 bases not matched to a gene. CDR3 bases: TGTGCCACCAGCAGTGGACAGGGAGTGGACGAGCAGTACGTC. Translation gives CATSSGQGVDEQYV.

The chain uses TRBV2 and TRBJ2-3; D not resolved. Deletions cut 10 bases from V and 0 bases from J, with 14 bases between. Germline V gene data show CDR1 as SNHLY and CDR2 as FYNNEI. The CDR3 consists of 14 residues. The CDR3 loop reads CATNYVTSTDTQYF. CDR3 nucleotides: TGTGCCACCAACTACGTAACTAGCACAGATACGCAGTATTTT.

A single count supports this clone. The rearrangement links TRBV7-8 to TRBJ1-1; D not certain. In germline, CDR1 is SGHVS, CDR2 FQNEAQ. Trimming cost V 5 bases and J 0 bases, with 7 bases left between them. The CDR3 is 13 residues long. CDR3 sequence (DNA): TGTGCCAGCAGCCCGCGGATGAACACTGAAGCTTTCTTT. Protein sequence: CASSPRMNTEAFF.

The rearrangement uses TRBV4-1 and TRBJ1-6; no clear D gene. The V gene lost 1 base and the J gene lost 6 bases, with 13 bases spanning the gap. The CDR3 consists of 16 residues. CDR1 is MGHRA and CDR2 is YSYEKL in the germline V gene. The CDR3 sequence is CASSQGIRRRNSPLHF. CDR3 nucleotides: TGCGCCAGCAGCCAAGGAATTCGGAGGCGTAATTCACCCCTCCACTTT.

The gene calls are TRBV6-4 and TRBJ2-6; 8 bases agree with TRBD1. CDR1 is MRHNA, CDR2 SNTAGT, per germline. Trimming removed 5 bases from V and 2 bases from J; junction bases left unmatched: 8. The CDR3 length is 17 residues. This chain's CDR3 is CASSPGQGVAGANVLTF. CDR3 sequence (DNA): TGTGCCAGCAGTCCAGGACAGGGTGTTGCTGGGGCCAACGTCCTGACTTTC.

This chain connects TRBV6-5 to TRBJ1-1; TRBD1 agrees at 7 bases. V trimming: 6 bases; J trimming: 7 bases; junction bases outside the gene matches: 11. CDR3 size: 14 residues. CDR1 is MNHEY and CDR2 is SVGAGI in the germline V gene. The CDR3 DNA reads TGTGCCAGCAGCTTAGGGGGCGGGGTTGGTGAAGCTTTCTTT. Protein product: CASSLGGGVGEAFF.

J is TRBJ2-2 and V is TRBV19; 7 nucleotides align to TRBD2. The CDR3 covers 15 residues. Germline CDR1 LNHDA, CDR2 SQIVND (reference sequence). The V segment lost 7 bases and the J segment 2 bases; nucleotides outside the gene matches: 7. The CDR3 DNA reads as TGTGCCAGTATGGCGCGGGGGATAAACACCGGGGAGCTGTTTTTT. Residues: CASMARGINTGELFF.

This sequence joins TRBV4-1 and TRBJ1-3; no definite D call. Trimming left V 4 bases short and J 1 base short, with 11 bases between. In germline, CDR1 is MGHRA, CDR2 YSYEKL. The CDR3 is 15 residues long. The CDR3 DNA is TGCGCCAGCAGCCCCCCCGTTTTGTCTGGAAACACCATATATTTT. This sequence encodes CASSPPVLSGNTIYF.

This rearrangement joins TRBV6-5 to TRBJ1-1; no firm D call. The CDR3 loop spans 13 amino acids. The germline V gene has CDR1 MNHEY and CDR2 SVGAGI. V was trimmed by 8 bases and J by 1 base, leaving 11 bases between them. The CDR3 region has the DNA TGTGCCAGCCGACTCGAGGGGAACACTGAAGCTTTCTTT. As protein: CASRLEGNTEAFF.

The CDR3 DNA follows: TGTGCCAGCAGCCAACAAAGCACAGATACGCAGTATTTT. Amino acid sequence: CASSQQSTDTQYF. The chain is built from TRBV7-6 and TRBJ2-3; D unresolved. This CDR3 has 13 amino acids. CDR1 and CDR2 (germline): SGHVS, FNYEAQ. Between the trimmed V and J ends, which lost 5 bases and 0 bases, there was a span of 6 bases.

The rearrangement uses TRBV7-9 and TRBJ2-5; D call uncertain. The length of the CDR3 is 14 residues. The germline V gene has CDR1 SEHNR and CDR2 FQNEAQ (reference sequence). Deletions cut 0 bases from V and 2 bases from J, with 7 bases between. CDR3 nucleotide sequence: TGTGCCAGCAGCTTAGCCCAATCACAAGAGACCCAGTACTTC. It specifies CASSLAQSQETQYF.

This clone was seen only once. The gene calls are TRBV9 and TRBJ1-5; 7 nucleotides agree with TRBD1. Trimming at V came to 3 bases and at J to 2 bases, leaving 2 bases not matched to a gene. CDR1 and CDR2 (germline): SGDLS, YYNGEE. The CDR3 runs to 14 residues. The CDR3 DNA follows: TGTGCCAGCAGCGCCACAGGGGGCAATCAGCCCCAGCATTTT. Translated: CASSATGGNQPQHF.

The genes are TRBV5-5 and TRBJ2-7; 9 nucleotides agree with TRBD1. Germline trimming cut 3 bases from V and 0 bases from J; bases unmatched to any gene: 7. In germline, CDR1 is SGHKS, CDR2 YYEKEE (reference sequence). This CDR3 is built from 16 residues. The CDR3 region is CASSWSGTGLSYEQYV. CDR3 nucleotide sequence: TGTGCCAGCAGCTGGAGCGGGACAGGGCTCTCCTACGAGCAGTACGTC.

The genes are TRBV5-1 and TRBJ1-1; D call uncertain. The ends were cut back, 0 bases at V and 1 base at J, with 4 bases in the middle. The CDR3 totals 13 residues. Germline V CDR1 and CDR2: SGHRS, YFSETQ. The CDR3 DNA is TGCGCCAGCAGCTTGGGCGGGAACACTGAAGCTTTCTTT. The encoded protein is CASSLGGNTEAFF.

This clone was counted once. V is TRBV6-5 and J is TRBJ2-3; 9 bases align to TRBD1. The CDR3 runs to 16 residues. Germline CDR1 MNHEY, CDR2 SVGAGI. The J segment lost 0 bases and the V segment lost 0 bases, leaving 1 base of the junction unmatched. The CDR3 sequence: CASSYSGTGSTDTQYF. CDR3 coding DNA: TGTGCCAGCAGTTACTCGGGGACAGGGAGCACAGATACGCAGTATTTT.

DNA for the CDR3: TGTGCCAGCAGCTACTTCACAGATACGCAGTATTTT. Protein sequence: CASSYFTDTQYF. This chain links TRBV25-1 with TRBJ2-3; D uncertain. The CDR3 loop spans 12 amino acids. V lost 6 bases, J lost 2 bases, and 6 bases lay in between. Germline assignment: CDR1 MGHDK and CDR2 SYGVNS.

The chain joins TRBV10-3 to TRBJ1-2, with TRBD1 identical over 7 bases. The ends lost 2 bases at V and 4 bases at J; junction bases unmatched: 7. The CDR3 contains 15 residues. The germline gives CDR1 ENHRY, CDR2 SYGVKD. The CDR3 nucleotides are TGTGCCATCAGTGAGACCAACAGGGGATCCTATGGCTACACCTTC. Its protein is CAISETNRGSYGYTF.

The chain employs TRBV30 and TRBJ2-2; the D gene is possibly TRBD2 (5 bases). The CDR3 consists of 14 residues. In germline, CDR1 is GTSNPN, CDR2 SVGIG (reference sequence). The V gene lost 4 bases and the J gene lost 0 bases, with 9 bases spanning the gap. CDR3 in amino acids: CAWNPGTNTGELFF. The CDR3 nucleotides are TGTGCCTGGAACCCGGGGACGAACACCGGGGAGCTGTTTTTT.

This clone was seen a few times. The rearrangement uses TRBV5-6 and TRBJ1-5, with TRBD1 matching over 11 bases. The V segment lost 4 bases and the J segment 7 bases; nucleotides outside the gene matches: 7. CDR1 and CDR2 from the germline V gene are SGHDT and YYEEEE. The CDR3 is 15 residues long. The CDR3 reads CASSLRDRGEQPQHF. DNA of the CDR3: TGTGCCAGCAGCCTCCGGGACAGGGGGGAACAGCCCCAGCATTTT. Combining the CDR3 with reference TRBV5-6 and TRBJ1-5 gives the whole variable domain DAGVTQSPTHLIKTRGQQVTLRCSPKSGHDTVSWYQQALGQGPQFIFQYYEEEERQRGNFPDRFSGHQFPNYSSELNVNALLLGDSALYLCASSLRDRGEQPQHFGDGTRLSIL.

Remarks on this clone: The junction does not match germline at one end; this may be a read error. As DNA, the CDR3 is TGTGCCAGCAGACAAGCGACGGGGTACAATTCACCCCTCCACTTT. Translation gives CASRQATGYNSPLHF. The V and J genes are TRBV4-2 and TRBJ1-6; D is undetermined. The CDR3 extends over 15 amino acids. The V gene's germline CDR1 is LGHNA and CDR2 YNFKEQ.

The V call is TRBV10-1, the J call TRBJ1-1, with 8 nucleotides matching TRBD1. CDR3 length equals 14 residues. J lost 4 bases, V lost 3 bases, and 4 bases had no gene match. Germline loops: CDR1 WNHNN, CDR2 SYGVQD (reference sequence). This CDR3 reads CASSDLRGPTEAFF. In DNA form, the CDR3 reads TGCGCCAGCAGTGATCTCAGGGGGCCCACTGAAGCTTTCTTT.

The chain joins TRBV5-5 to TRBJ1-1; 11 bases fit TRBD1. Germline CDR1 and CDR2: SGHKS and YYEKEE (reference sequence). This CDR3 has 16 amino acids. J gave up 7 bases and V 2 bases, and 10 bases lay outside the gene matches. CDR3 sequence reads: CASSFGMDRGQSEAFF. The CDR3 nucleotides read TGTGCCAGCAGCTTCGGCATGGACAGGGGGCAGAGTGAAGCTTTCTTT.

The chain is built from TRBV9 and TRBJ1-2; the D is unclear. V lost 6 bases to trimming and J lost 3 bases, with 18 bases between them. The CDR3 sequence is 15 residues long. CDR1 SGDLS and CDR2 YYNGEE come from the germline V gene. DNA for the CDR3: TGTGCCAGCAACCCCGGTCATCTCGAGGACTATGGCTACACCTTC. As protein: CASNPGHLEDYGYTF.

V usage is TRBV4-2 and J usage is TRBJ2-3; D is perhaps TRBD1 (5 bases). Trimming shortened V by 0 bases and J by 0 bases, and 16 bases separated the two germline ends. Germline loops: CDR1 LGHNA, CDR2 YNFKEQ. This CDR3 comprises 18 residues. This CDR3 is CASSQEGLTETSTDTQYF. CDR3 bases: TGTGCCAGCAGCCAAGAGGGTCTGACAGAGACTAGCACAGATACGCAGTATTTT.

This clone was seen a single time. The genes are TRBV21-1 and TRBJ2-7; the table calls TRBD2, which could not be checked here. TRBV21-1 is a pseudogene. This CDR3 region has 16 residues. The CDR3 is CASSKRPSGVSYEQYV. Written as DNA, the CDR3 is TGTGCCAGCAGCAAAAGACCTAGCGGGGTCTCCTACGAGCAGTACGTC.

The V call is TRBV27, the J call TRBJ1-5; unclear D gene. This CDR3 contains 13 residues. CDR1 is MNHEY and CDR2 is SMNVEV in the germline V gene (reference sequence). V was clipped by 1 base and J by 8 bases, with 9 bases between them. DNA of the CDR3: TGTGCCAGCAGTTTATGGTACTTGGAGCCCCAGCATTTT. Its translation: CASSLWYLEPQHF.